A selection of T cell receptor beta chains follows, all from one sample in a study of blood T cells in healthy people across ages. TCRdb redid the calling of the 5' RACE reads with MiXCR, one entry per CDR3 protein. This sample has 600,000 to 800,000 distinct CDR3 sequences, with over 20% found just once. Sample: blood. The receptors derive from a man aged 70-80 years in good health. CDR3s include the opening cysteine and the closing phenylalanine or tryptophan. The D gene is left open where the match is weak. Only part of the rows carry a size: once, few, many, or a class if the clone is expanded.

J gene	V gene	D gene	clone size	CDR3 DNA	CDR3 protein
TRBJ1-2	TRBV7-8	NA	NA	TGTGCCAGCAGCTTAGTGGCAAGCCCGGATGGCTACACCTTC	CASSLVASPDGYTF
TRBJ1-1	TRBV30	NA	few	TGTGCCTGGAGTGTCGGCGCCACTGAAGCTTTCTTT	CAWSVGATEAFF
TRBJ2-5	TRBV20-1	NA	few	TGCAGTGCTATCCTACAGGATACCCTCCCCTACAAGCAGTACTTC	CSAILQDTLPYKQYF
TRBJ2-7	TRBV13	NA	few	TGTGCCAGCAGCTTAGGGCGTATCGAGCAGTACTTC	CASSLGRIEQYF
TRBJ1-4	TRBV28	NA	NA	TGTGCCAGCAGTTTCCGGGGGCGCAGGACTAATGAAAAACTGTTTTTT	CASSFRGRRTNEKLFF
TRBJ2-7	TRBV5-1	NA	many	TGCGCCAGCAGCTTAGACGACGAGCAGTACTTC	CASSLDDEQYF
TRBJ2-1	TRBV6-5	TRBD1	few	TGTGCCAGCAGTTACGGATGGGACAGGGGGAATGAGCAGTTCTTC	CASSYGWDRGNEQFF
TRBJ2-1	TRBV15	TRBD2	NA	TGTGCCACTTCTAGCTCCGGGACTAGCGGCAATGAGCAGTTCTTC	CATSSSGTSGNEQFF
TRBJ2-1	TRBV6-1	TRBD2	few	TGTGCCAGCAGTCATAGCGGGAGAAGAGGGTCCTACAATGAGCAGTTCTTC	CASSHSGRRGSYNEQFF
TRBJ2-7	TRBV5-4	NA	few	TGTGCCAGCAGCTTGGGTGGCGGCCCGGGGAACTACGAGCAGTACTTC	CASSLGGGPGNYEQYF
TRBJ2-7	TRBV21-1	NA	few	TGTGCCAGCAGCACCGGGACGGCCTACGAGCAGTACTTC	CASSTGTAYEQYF
TRBJ2-4	TRBV4-1	NA	few	TGCGCCAGCAGCATACACCGGGACCCCTCGGTTTCTATTCAGTACTTC	CASSIHRDPSVSIQYF
TRBJ2-1	TRBV20-1	TRBD2	few	TGCAGTGCTCCTGTAACTAGCGGGTTGAGCTCCTACAATGAGCAGTTCTTC	CSAPVTSGLSSYNEQFF
TRBJ2-1	TRBV7-2	NA	many	TGTGCCAGCAGCCTCTTCTCCTACAATGAGCAGTTCTTC	CASSLFSYNEQFF
TRBJ2-1	TRBV2	NA	many	TGTGCCAGCAGTGCCGAGGGATATTACAATGAGCAGTTCTTC	CASSAEGYYNEQFF
TRBJ2-2	TRBV7-3	NA	many	TGTGCCAGCAGCGAGTCAGGTTCAAACACCGGGGAGCTGTTTTTT	CASSESGSNTGELFF
TRBJ2-5	TRBV5-1	TRBD2	NA	TGCGCCAGCAGCTTGAAGGGAGCGGGAGGGACCCAGTACTTC	CASSLKGAGGTQYF
TRBJ2-3	TRBV6-1	TRBD2	NA	TGTGCCAGCAGTGTGACTAGCGGGCTGACAGATACGCAGTATTTT	CASSVTSGLTDTQYF
TRBJ2-1	TRBV11-1	NA	NA	TGTGCCAGCTCCTGGGGAGGCTCCTACAATGAGCAGTTCTTC	CASSWGGSYNEQFF
TRBJ2-2	TRBV5-1	NA	NA	TGCGCCAGCAGCTTGTCAGGGATCGGCACCGGGGAGCTGTTTTTT	CASSLSGIGTGELFF
TRBJ2-3	TRBV3-1	NA	few	TGTGCCGGCAGCGGCCAGATGGTTCGGATCGGCACGGATACGCAGTATTTT	CAGSGQMVRIGTDTQYF
TRBJ1-3	TRBV5-1	NA	few	TGCGCCAGCAGCTTGGAAACAGTATCCGGAAACACCATATATTTT	CASSLETVSGNTIYF
TRBJ2-5	TRBV20-1	NA	few	TGCAGTGCTAGCGGTCTGAAACAAGAGACCCAGTACTTC	CSASGLKQETQYF
TRBJ2-6	TRBV3-1	NA	few	TGTGCCAGCAGCTCGGGGTCAGTGGGCTCTGGGGCCAACGTCCTGACTTTC	CASSSGSVGSGANVLTF
TRBJ2-1	TRBV6-2/TRBV6-3	NA	few	TGTGCCAGCAGTTTTGATGACAGAAGGGTTTACAATGAGCAGTTCTTC	CASSFDDRRVYNEQFF
TRBJ2-7	TRBV28	NA	many	TGTGCCAGCATTCCCTCAGGAGGTTCTTGGTGGACCCCCGACGAGCAGTACTTC	CASIPSGGSWWTPDEQYF
TRBJ2-7	TRBV6-2/TRBV6-3	TRBD2	NA	TGTGCCGGCAGTTACTCGTGGACTAGCGGGAGGGACGAGCAGTACTTC	CAGSYSWTSGRDEQYF
TRBJ2-5	TRBV4-1	NA	many	TGCGCCAGCAGCCAAGACGATAGAGAAGAGACCCAGTACTTC	CASSQDDREETQYF
TRBJ1-4	TRBV4-1	TRBD1	NA	TGCGCCGGGGGACTTGGGACAGGGAGAGAAAAACTGTTTTTT	CAGGLGTGREKLFF
TRBJ2-1	TRBV2	TRBD1	NA	TGTGCCAGCAGTTTCCCCGGGACAGAACAGTTCTTC	CASSFPGTEQFF
TRBJ2-5	TRBV7-2	TRBD1	few	TGTGCCAGCAGCCCGGGGACAGTTTTTTGGGAGACCCAGTACTTC	CASSPGTVFWETQYF
TRBJ2-7	TRBV20-1	TRBD1	NA	TGCAGTGGTCCGGTCAGGGGACAGGGCTACGAGCAGTACTTC	CSGPVRGQGYEQYF
TRBJ2-5	TRBV2	TRBD2	NA	TGTGCCAGCACTAGCGGGAGGGCAGGAGAGACCCAGTACTTC	CASTSGRAGETQYF